A selection of T cell receptor beta chains follows, all from one sample in a study of radiotherapy plus CTLA-4 blockade in lung cancer. The protocol was immunoSEQ multiplex PCR, while the TCRdb copy is restricted to in-frame clones and leaves out a portion. The table shows 110,000 or so clones, with 78% occurring only once. Sequenced material: peripheral blood, taken from a patient treated with radiotherapy plus ipilimumab. The source is a human donor with non-small cell lung cancer who had a partial response to radiotherapy plus ipilimumab. Both conserved end residues are part of each CDR3. A D gene is named only where the DNA matches it firmly. The size entry is marked missing in some rows and otherwise reads once, few, many or a size class.

d_call: .; clone_size: .; v_call: TRBV6-1; j_call: TRBJ2-7; cdr3_aa: CASNPRATSYEQYF; cdr3_nt: TGTGCCAGCAACCCTCGAGCCACTTCCTACGAGCAGTACTTC
d_call: .; clone_size: .; v_call: TRBV7-2; j_call: TRBJ2-1; cdr3_aa: CASSLVGDYNEQFF; cdr3_nt: TGTGCCAGCAGCTTAGTGGGAGACTACAATGAGCAGTTCTTC
d_call: TRBD2; clone_size: .; v_call: TRBV5-1; j_call: TRBJ2-3; cdr3_aa: CASRGGRTDTQYF; cdr3_nt: TGCGCCAGCAGGGGAGGGCGCACAGATACGCAGTATTTT
d_call: .; clone_size: .; v_call: TRBV9; j_call: TRBJ1-4; cdr3_aa: CASSPPPGGNEKLFF; cdr3_nt: TGTGCCAGCAGCCCCCCGCCGGGGGGCAATGAAAAACTGTTTTTT
d_call: .; clone_size: .; v_call: TRBV6-1; j_call: TRBJ1-5; cdr3_aa: CASSEGGWEGWREPQHF; cdr3_nt: TGTGCCAGCAGTGAAGGGGGTTGGGAGGGCTGGAGGGAGCCCCAGCATTTT
d_call: TRBD1; clone_size: .; v_call: TRBV9; j_call: TRBJ2-2; cdr3_aa: CASNPGQGSGELFF; cdr3_nt: TGTGCCAGCAATCCGGGACAGGGCAGCGGGGAGCTGTTTTTT
d_call: TRBD2; clone_size: .; v_call: TRBV7-2; j_call: TRBJ2-1; cdr3_aa: CASSYSGGVRNEQFF; cdr3_nt: TGTGCCAGCAGTTATAGCGGGGGAGTCCGCAATGAGCAGTTCTTC
d_call: TRBD1; clone_size: .; v_call: TRBV6-1; j_call: TRBJ2-2; cdr3_aa: CASSVTGGKAELFF; cdr3_nt: TGTGCCAGCAGTGTCACAGGGGGCAAAGCGGAGCTGTTTTTT
d_call: TRBD1; clone_size: .; v_call: TRBV7-2; j_call: TRBJ1-5; cdr3_aa: CASRLTGTSNQPQHF; cdr3_nt: TGTGCCAGCAGATTGACAGGGACGAGCAATCAGCCCCAGCATTTT
d_call: TRBD1; clone_size: .; v_call: TRBV6-5; j_call: TRBJ1-2; cdr3_aa: CASRGPRQGDYGYTF; cdr3_nt: TGTGCCAGCAGAGGCCCGCGACAGGGCGACTATGGCTACACCTTC
d_call: .; clone_size: .; v_call: TRBV5-1; j_call: TRBJ2-3; cdr3_aa: CASSPGPGTDTQYF; cdr3_nt: TGCGCCAGCAGCCCTGGACCGGGGACAGATACGCAGTATTTT
d_call: TRBD2; clone_size: few; v_call: TRBV28; j_call: TRBJ2-2; cdr3_aa: CASSSRLAGAGELFF; cdr3_nt: TGTGCCAGCAGTTCCCGACTAGCGGGAGCCGGGGAGCTGTTTTTT
d_call: .; clone_size: .; v_call: TRBV7-9; j_call: TRBJ2-5; cdr3_aa: CASSSSPGSQETQYF; cdr3_nt: TGTGCCAGCAGCTCGTCCCCGGGAAGCCAAGAGACCCAGTACTTC
d_call: TRBD1; clone_size: few; v_call: TRBV15; j_call: TRBJ2-5; cdr3_aa: CATSSLGQGAKTQYF; cdr3_nt: TGTGCCACCAGCTCTCTAGGACAGGGGGCGAAGACCCAGTACTTC
d_call: .; clone_size: .; v_call: TRBV5-6; j_call: TRBJ1-4; cdr3_aa: CASSFVGPGGGGEKLFF; cdr3_nt: TGTGCCAGCAGCTTCGTGGGACCCGGGGGCGGGGGTGAAAAACTGTTTTTT
d_call: TRBD1; clone_size: .; v_call: TRBV6-1; j_call: TRBJ1-6; cdr3_aa: CASSDGTAQILNSPLHF; cdr3_nt: TGTGCCAGCAGTGACGGGACAGCTCAGATCCTTAATTCACCCCTCCACTTT
d_call: TRBD1; clone_size: .; v_call: TRBV6-1; j_call: TRBJ2-5; cdr3_aa: CASSEGTARLETQYF; cdr3_nt: TGTGCCAGCAGCGAAGGGACAGCTAGGCTAGAGACCCAGTACTTC
d_call: TRBD2; clone_size: .; v_call: TRBV7-9; j_call: TRBJ2-1; cdr3_aa: CASILAGANNEQFF; cdr3_nt: TGTGCCAGCATCTTAGCGGGGGCTAACAATGAGCAGTTCTTC
d_call: .; clone_size: .; v_call: TRBV28; j_call: TRBJ2-1; cdr3_aa: CASSLRTSRARPNEQFF; cdr3_nt: TGTGCCAGCAGTTTAAGAACTAGCCGGGCGAGGCCCAATGAGCAGTTCTTC
d_call: .; clone_size: once; v_call: TRBV6-1; j_call: TRBJ1-5; cdr3_aa: CASTGYSNQPQHF; cdr3_nt: TGTGCCAGCACAGGCTATAGCAATCAGCCCCAGCATTTT
d_call: TRBD1; clone_size: .; v_call: TRBV6-1; j_call: TRBJ2-7; cdr3_aa: CASSNRDRGAYEQYF; cdr3_nt: TGTGCCAGCAGTAACCGGGACAGGGGCGCCTACGAGCAGTACTTC
d_call: TRBD1; clone_size: .; v_call: TRBV30; j_call: TRBJ1-4; cdr3_aa: CAWNKPGQGREKLFF; cdr3_nt: TGTGCCTGGAATAAACCGGGACAGGGAAGGGAAAAACTGTTTTTT
d_call: TRBD2; clone_size: once; v_call: TRBV2; j_call: TRBJ2-6; cdr3_aa: CASRRLAVIVSGANVLTF; cdr3_nt: TGTGCCAGCAGGAGACTAGCGGTTATTGTCTCTGGGGCCAACGTCCTGACTTTC
d_call: .; clone_size: .; v_call: TRBV30; j_call: TRBJ2-7; cdr3_aa: CAWSRGETREQYF; cdr3_nt: TGTGCCTGGAGTCGTGGCGAGACTCGCGAGCAGTACTTC
d_call: .; clone_size: .; v_call: TRBV15; j_call: TRBJ2-5; cdr3_aa: CATSRIITGETQYF; cdr3_nt: TGTGCCACCAGCAGAATAATCACGGGGGAGACCCAGTACTTC
d_call: .; clone_size: .; v_call: TRBV5-4; j_call: TRBJ2-5; cdr3_aa: CASSLEETQYF; cdr3_nt: TGTGCCAGCAGCTTAGAGGAGACCCAGTACTTC
d_call: .; clone_size: .; v_call: TRBV18; j_call: TRBJ2-7; cdr3_aa: CASSPRSGGLGLEQYF; cdr3_nt: TGTGCCAGCTCACCTCGCTCCGGGGGTTTGGGCTTAGAGCAGTACTTC
d_call: .; clone_size: .; v_call: TRBV7-8; j_call: TRBJ2-5; cdr3_aa: CASSLAGTANGETQYF; cdr3_nt: TGTGCCAGCAGCTTAGCGGGGACTGCTAATGGAGAGACCCAGTACTTC
d_call: TRBD1; clone_size: .; v_call: TRBV27; j_call: TRBJ1-5; cdr3_aa: CASSPTGNSGNQPQHF; cdr3_nt: TGTGCCAGCAGTCCGACAGGGAATTCGGGCAATCAGCCCCAGCATTTT
d_call: .; clone_size: .; v_call: TRBV28; j_call: TRBJ1-1; cdr3_aa: CASSLGTHTEAFF; cdr3_nt: TGTGCCAGCAGTCTCGGGACTCACACTGAAGCTTTCTTT
d_call: .; clone_size: .; v_call: TRBV15; j_call: TRBJ1-2; cdr3_aa: CATSGHGLNYGYTF; cdr3_nt: TGTGCCACCAGCGGTCACGGTCTTAACTATGGCTACACCTTC
d_call: TRBD1; clone_size: .; v_call: TRBV28; j_call: TRBJ2-1; cdr3_aa: CASIPNPGQGYYEQFF; cdr3_nt: TGTGCCAGCATCCCCAATCCGGGACAGGGCTATTACGAGCAGTTCTTC
d_call: .; clone_size: .; v_call: TRBV27; j_call: TRBJ1-5; cdr3_aa: CASSFSSNQPQHF; cdr3_nt: TGTGCCAGCAGTTTCAGTAGCAATCAGCCCCAGCATTTT
d_call: TRBD1; clone_size: once; v_call: TRBV5-8; j_call: TRBJ1-2; cdr3_aa: CASSLPGQDHYGYTF; cdr3_nt: TGTGCCAGCAGCCTACCGGGACAGGACCACTATGGCTACACCTTC
d_call: .; clone_size: .; v_call: TRBV18; j_call: TRBJ1-6; cdr3_aa: CASSPPLSSPLHF; cdr3_nt: TGTGCCAGCTCACCGCCTCTGAGTTCACCCCTCCACTTT
d_call: .; clone_size: .; v_call: TRBV6-4; j_call: TRBJ1-5; cdr3_aa: CASSGQGQRGNQPQHF; cdr3_nt: TGTGCCAGCAGTGGGCAGGGCCAAAGGGGCAATCAGCCCCAGCATTTT
d_call: TRBD1; clone_size: few; v_call: TRBV6-6; j_call: TRBJ1-2; cdr3_aa: CASSALGQGGGYTF; cdr3_nt: TGTGCCAGCAGTGCTCTTGGACAGGGCGGTGGCTACACCTTC
d_call: .; clone_size: few; v_call: TRBV28; j_call: TRBJ1-2; cdr3_aa: CASSSDTNGYTF; cdr3_nt: TGTGCCAGCAGTTCGGACACAAATGGCTACACCTTC
d_call: TRBD1; clone_size: .; v_call: TRBV28; j_call: TRBJ2-5; cdr3_aa: CASSKHTGAQETQYF; cdr3_nt: TGTGCCAGCAGCAAACATACAGGGGCCCAAGAGACCCAGTACTTC
d_call: .; clone_size: .; v_call: TRBV5-1; j_call: TRBJ2-5; cdr3_aa: CASSGGGVSETQYF; cdr3_nt: TGCGCCAGCAGCGGAGGGGGCGTCTCTGAGACCCAGTACTTC
d_call: .; clone_size: .; v_call: TRBV10-3; j_call: TRBJ1-2; cdr3_aa: CAISDRLANYGYTF; cdr3_nt: TGTGCCATCAGTGACAGGTTAGCTAACTATGGCTACACCTTC
d_call: TRBD1; clone_size: .; v_call: TRBV27; j_call: TRBJ1-2; cdr3_aa: CASSFGTGNGYTF; cdr3_nt: TGTGCCAGCAGTTTCGGGACAGGGAATGGCTACACCTTC
d_call: TRBD2; clone_size: .; v_call: TRBV7-8; j_call: TRBJ2-1; cdr3_aa: CASSLRNPGLAAYNEQFF; cdr3_nt: TGTGCCAGCAGCTTAAGGAATCCGGGACTAGCGGCTTACAATGAGCAGTTCTTC
d_call: TRBD1; clone_size: many; v_call: TRBV19; j_call: TRBJ1-3; cdr3_aa: CASSRRGQGVSVGNTIYF; cdr3_nt: TGTGCCAGTAGTAGAAGAGGACAGGGCGTCTCTGTTGGAAACACCATATATTTT
d_call: .; clone_size: few; v_call: TRBV6-1; j_call: TRBJ1-2; cdr3_aa: CASRRFEANYGYTF; cdr3_nt: TGTGCCAGCAGACGGTTTGAGGCTAACTATGGCTACACCTTC
d_call: TRBD2; clone_size: once; v_call: TRBV29-1; j_call: TRBJ2-2; cdr3_aa: CSVGTSGFTGELFF; cdr3_nt: TGCAGCGTCGGGACTAGCGGATTCACCGGGGAGCTGTTTTTT
d_call: TRBD1; clone_size: .; v_call: TRBV10-3; j_call: TRBJ1-1; cdr3_aa: CAISQGALNTEAFF; cdr3_nt: TGTGCCATCAGCCAGGGGGCCCTGAACACTGAAGCTTTCTTT
d_call: .; clone_size: .; v_call: TRBV18; j_call: TRBJ2-2; cdr3_aa: CASSPKTGNTGELFF; cdr3_nt: TGTGCCAGCTCACCAAAGACAGGAAACACCGGGGAGCTGTTTTTT
d_call: .; clone_size: few; v_call: TRBV14; j_call: TRBJ2-2; cdr3_aa: CASSQRQGGTGELFF; cdr3_nt: TGTGCCAGCAGCCAAAGGCAGGGTGGGACCGGGGAGCTGTTTTTT
d_call: .; clone_size: few; v_call: TRBV6-6; j_call: TRBJ1-6; cdr3_aa: CASSRQNPTGYSPLHF; cdr3_nt: TGTGCCAGCAGCAGACAGAACCCCACAGGGTATTCACCCCTCCACTTT
d_call: .; clone_size: .; v_call: TRBV5-1; j_call: TRBJ2-7; cdr3_aa: CASSLGSSSYEQYF; cdr3_nt: TGCGCCAGCAGCTTGGGGTCTAGCTCCTACGAGCAGTACTTC
d_call: TRBD2; clone_size: few; v_call: TRBV4-2; j_call: TRBJ2-3; cdr3_aa: CASSQGEAGGTDTQYF; cdr3_nt: TGTGCCAGCAGCCAAGGGGAAGCGGGAGGCACAGATACGCAGTATTTT